The 27 T cell receptor beta chains below all came from one sample that was sequenced in a study of blood T cell repertoires in COVID-19. Libraries were prepared by immunoSEQ multiplex PCR; TCRdb keeps only in-frame clonotypes and omits some of them. The table records roughly 200,000 clones, roughly 82% of them present only once. Sample: PBMCs or T cells enriched from blood (not recorded which). These receptors were obtained from a man aged 40-55 years who had recovered from COVID-19.

The V call is TRBV5-1, the J call TRBJ2-7, with a tentative D call TRBD2 (5 bases). Germline V gene lookup returns CDR1 SGHRS and CDR2 YFSETQ. The CDR3 covers 14 residues. Trimming shortened V by 5 bases and J by 3 bases, and 15 bases separated the two germline ends. The CDR3 loop is CASRQDDGNYEQYV. CDR3 in DNA: TGCGCCAGCAGACAAGATGACGGGAACTACGAGCAGTACGTC.

The V gene is TRBV7-2, the J gene TRBJ2-1, with D perhaps TRBD2 (6 bases). The CDR3 is 17 residues long. Germline-derived CDR1 and CDR2 are SGHTA and FQGNSA. The ends were cut back, 5 bases at V and 0 bases at J, with 17 bases in the middle. CDR3 residues: CASSPWGGGSSYNEQFF. The CDR3 bases are TGTGCCAGCAGCCCATGGGGTGGAGGGAGCTCCTACAATGAGCAGTTCTTC.

This clone has a handful of counts. V gene TRBV5-6 combines with J gene TRBJ2-1; D might be TRBD2 (6 bases). The germline V gene encodes CDR1 SGHDT and CDR2 YYEEEE. The V and J ends lost 0 bases and 0 bases respectively, with 7 bases between them. The CDR3 has 15 amino acids. As DNA, the CDR3 is TGTGCCAGCAGCTTGGGGGGAGGCTCCTACAATGAGCAGTTCTTC. Its protein is CASSLGGGSYNEQFF. Full variable domain (remainder filled in from reference TRBV5-6 and TRBJ2-1): DAGVTQSPTHLIKTRGQQVTLRCSPKSGHDTVSWYQQALGQGPQFIFQYYEEEERQRGNFPDRFSGHQFPNYSSELNVNALLLGDSALYLCASSLGGGSYNEQFFGPGTRLTVL.

The rearrangement links TRBV11-2 to TRBJ2-3, with 9 positions matching TRBD2. The CDR3 length is 15 residues. Germline V gene lookup returns CDR1 SGHAT and CDR2 FQNNGV. Trimming took 3 bases from V and 7 from J; bases not matched to a gene: 8. Written as DNA, the CDR3 is TGTGCCAGCAGCTTCGCCCTAGCGGGGACTTATACGCAGTATTTT. The encoded protein is CASSFALAGTYTQYF. The variable domain in full, with the rest retrieved from reference TRBV11-2 and TRBJ2-3, is EAGVAQSPRYKIIEKRQSVAFWCNPISGHATLYWYQQILGQGPKLLIQFQNNGVVDDSQLPKDRFSAERLKGVDSTLKIQPAKLEDSAVYLCASSFALAGTYTQYFGPGTRLTVL.

This chain joins TRBV10-3 and TRBJ1-5, with D unclear. V was clipped by 6 bases and J by 0 bases, with 12 bases between them. This CDR3 spans 15 amino acids. Germline-derived CDR1 and CDR2 are ENHRY and SYGVKD. The CDR3 protein is CAISRGDYSNQPQHF. The DNA of the CDR3 is TGTGCCATCAGCCGGGGAGACTATAGCAATCAGCCCCAGCATTTT.

The table lists this clone with a few counts. This chain uses TRBV4-2 with TRBJ1-5; D is uncertain. The CDR3 spans 14 residues. Trimming stripped 2 bases from V and 7 bases from J, with 12 bases between. Per germline, CDR1 LGHNA and CDR2 YNFKEQ. CDR3 coding DNA: TGTGCCAGCAGCCAATTCCCAACTGAACAGCCCCAGCATTTT. This gives the protein CASSQFPTEQPQHF.

CDR3 sequence (DNA): TGTGCCAGCAGTCTAGCCGGGAGGGCCGCATACGAGCAGTACTTC. As protein: CASSLAGRAAYEQYF. The J gene is TRBJ2-7, the V gene TRBV27, with TRBD2 matching over 8 bases. The junction had 10 bases not matched to a gene; V was cut back by 5 bases and J by 4 bases. This CDR3 contains 15 residues. Germline loops: CDR1 MNHEY, CDR2 SMNVEV (reference sequence).

The chain links TRBV6-2 or TRBV6-3 to TRBJ1-6, with 7 bases fitting TRBD1. The CDR3 consists of 15 residues. The V segment lost 2 bases and the J segment 6 bases; nucleotides outside the gene matches: 4. From germline, CDR1 is MNHEY and CDR2 SVGEGT. The CDR3 DNA reads TGTGCCAGCAGTTACGCGACAGGGTTTAATTCACCCCTCCACTTT. Its translation: CASSYATGFNSPLHF.

The genes are TRBV7-3 and TRBJ2-3; TRBD2 matches at 8 bases. V trimming: 5 bases; J trimming: 3 bases; junction bases outside the gene matches: 7. The CDR3 loop spans 15 amino acids. CDR1 is SGHTA and CDR2 is FQGTGA in the germline V gene. The CDR3 DNA sequence: TGTGCCAGCAGCCCCGTAGCGGGACGGACAGATACGCAGTATTTT. This gives the protein CASSPVAGRTDTQYF.

V gene TRBV10-3 combines with J gene TRBJ1-2; 8 nucleotides agree with TRBD1. This CDR3 is 14 amino acids long. The ends lost 2 bases at V and 5 bases at J; junction bases unmatched: 4. Germline CDR1 reads ENHRY; CDR2 reads SYGVKD. As DNA, the CDR3 is TGTGCCATCAGTGAGGGACAGGGTGGGTATGGCTACACCTTC. It is translated as CAISEGQGGYGYTF.

This chain uses TRBV4-2 with TRBJ2-2; 11 bases are a match to TRBD2. This CDR3 is 18 amino acids long. The germline V gene encodes CDR1 LGHNA and CDR2 YNFKEQ. V shed 2 bases, J shed 7 bases, and the junction held 12 bases outside the gene matches. CDR3 region: CASSQHTTSGKLDGELFF. The CDR3 coding sequence is TGTGCCAGCAGCCAACATACGACTAGCGGGAAGCTAGACGGGGAGCTGTTTTTT.

V is TRBV9 and J is TRBJ2-2, with 8 bases matching TRBD1. CDR1 is SGDLS and CDR2 is YYNGEE in the germline V gene. CDR3 length: 13 amino acids. After removal of 5 bases from V and 6 bases from J, the junction contained 3 bases not matched to a gene. CDR3 bases: TGTGCCAGCAGAGGACAGGGCTCCGGGGAGCTGTTTTTT. Translating it yields CASRGQGSGELFF.

The chain has TRBV7-2 and TRBJ1-2, with D unclear. The germline V gene encodes CDR1 SGHTA and CDR2 FQGNSA. The CDR3 length is 12 residues. Trimming shortened V by 5 bases and J by 1 base, and 5 bases separated the two germline ends. This CDR3 is CASSQINYGYTF. The CDR3 bases are TGTGCCAGCAGCCAAATTAACTATGGCTACACCTTC. Looking up the rest from reference TRBV7-2 and TRBJ1-2 gives the full variable domain: GAGVSQSPSNKVTEKGKDVELRCDPISGHTALYWYRQSLGQGLEFLIYFQGNSAPDKSGLPSDRFSAERTGGSVSTLTIQRTQQEDSAVYLCASSQINYGYTFGSGTRLTVV.

The chain is built from TRBV5-1 and TRBJ2-2; no firm D call. The CDR3 length is 13 residues. Germline loops: CDR1 SGHRS, CDR2 YFSETQ. With 0 bases removed from V and 8 bases from J, the gap between germline ends came to 8 bases. The CDR3 loop reads CASSLGASGELFF. The DNA for the CDR3 is TGCGCCAGCAGCTTGGGTGCGTCGGGGGAGCTGTTTTTT.

The chain combines TRBV18 with TRBJ1-1; TRBD1 might be the D (5 bases). V was cut by 0 bases and J by 7 bases, with 18 bases left in between. Germline assignment: CDR1 KGHSH and CDR2 LQKENI. The length of the CDR3 is 16 residues. Here the CDR3 DNA reads TGTGCCAGCTCACCACCGGGAAGGGGAGAGGAGGGTGAAGCTTTCTTT. Translated: CASSPPGRGEEGEAFF.

The chain links TRBV7-8 to TRBJ2-3, with D perhaps TRBD2 (5 bases). CDR1 is SGHVS and CDR2 is FQNEAQ in the germline V gene. The V and J ends lost 4 bases and 2 bases respectively, with 19 bases between them. The CDR3 loop spans 17 amino acids. CDR3 sequence reads: CASSWTFVGEPTDTQYF. In DNA, the CDR3 is TGTGCCAGCAGCTGGACCTTTGTGGGAGAACCCACAGATACGCAGTATTTT.

The chain is built from TRBV28 and TRBJ2-2; possibly TRBD1 for D (5 bases). Trimming pared 4 bases from V and 6 bases from J, leaving 6 bases between. Germline CDR1 MDHEN, CDR2 SYDVKM. CDR3 length: 12 amino acids. For the CDR3, the DNA is TGTGCCAGCAGTTGGGGCGCCGGGGAGCTGTTTTTT. Protein product: CASSWGAGELFF.

The V call is TRBV6-2 or TRBV6-3, the J call TRBJ1-2; the match to TRBD1 covers 8 bases. Germline CDR1 and CDR2: MNHEY and SVGEGT. CDR3 size: 14 residues. The junction had 5 bases not matched to a gene; V was cut back by 5 bases and J by 3 bases. The CDR3 here is CASSPGQGDYGYTF. CDR3 bases: TGTGCCAGCAGTCCAGGACAGGGAGACTATGGCTACACCTTC.

This CDR3 reads CATTPTGGDYGYTF. For the CDR3, the DNA is TGTGCCACCACCCCAACAGGGGGCGACTATGGCTACACCTTC. This sequence joins TRBV15 and TRBJ1-2; TRBD1 aligns across 9 bases. This CDR3 region has 14 residues. Germline CDR1 is LNHNV and CDR2 is YYDKDF (reference sequence). V shed 7 bases, J shed 3 bases, and the junction held 6 bases outside the gene matches.

The chain combines TRBV27 with TRBJ2-2, with D possibly being TRBD2 (7 bases). Germline V gene lookup returns CDR1 MNHEY and CDR2 SMNVEV (reference sequence). V lost 4 bases, J lost 9 bases, and 18 bases lay in between. The CDR3 sequence is 15 residues long. The CDR3 bases are TGTGCCAGCAGTTCGAGAGGGGGGGTAGAATGGGAGCTGTTTTTT. Encoded protein: CASSSRGGVEWELFF.

This chain joins TRBV5-1 and TRBJ2-1, with 10 positions matching TRBD2. Germline lookup yields CDR1 SGHRS and CDR2 YFSETQ. This CDR3 is 17 amino acids long. The V and J ends lost 1 base and 4 bases, in that order; junction bases with no gene match: 8. The CDR3 is CASSLRPTSGNYNEQFF. CDR3 nucleotide sequence: TGCGCCAGCAGCTTGCGCCCCACTAGCGGGAATTACAATGAGCAGTTCTTC.

This chain connects TRBV4-3 to TRBJ1-2, with D possibly TRBD1 on 6 matching bases. Trimming removed 0 bases from V and 4 bases from J, with 6 bases in between. The CDR3 sequence is 13 residues long. Germline assignment: CDR1 LGHNA and CDR2 YSLEER. The CDR3 here is CASSQEGAYGYTF. In nucleotides, the CDR3 is TGCGCCAGCAGCCAAGAGGGGGCCTATGGCTACACCTTC.

The J gene is TRBJ2-2, the V gene TRBV6-4, with 13 bases that match TRBD2. The CDR3 spans 18 residues. V lost 5 bases to trimming and J lost 0 bases; unmatched junction nucleotides: 6. In germline, CDR1 is MRHNA, CDR2 SNTAGT. CDR3 coding DNA: TGTGCCAGCAGTCCCGGACTAGCGGGAGCCGCGAACACCGGGGAGCTGTTTTTT. Protein sequence: CASSPGLAGAANTGELFF.

The chain couples TRBV4-3 to TRBJ2-7; weak D call: TRBD1 (6 bases). CDR1 is LGHNA, CDR2 YSLEER, per germline. V shed 0 bases and J shed 9 bases, with 21 bases lying between them. The CDR3 runs to 16 residues. This CDR3 reads CASSQELYRENVGQYF. CDR3 nucleotide sequence: TGCGCCAGCAGCCAAGAACTCTACAGGGAGAACGTCGGGCAGTACTTC.

The rearrangement links TRBV21-1 to TRBJ2-1; TRBD1 reflects the table's D call only, with no check against the DNA. TRBV21-1 is a documented pseudogene. CDR3 size: 16 residues. In nucleotides, the CDR3 is TGTGCCAGCAGCAACCCGTCGGGACAGGGTAAAAGGGAGCAGTTCTTC. Encoded protein: CASSNPSGQGKREQFF.

This rearrangement joins TRBV4-3 to TRBJ1-2; unclear D gene. The CDR3 is 15 amino acids. The germline V gene has CDR1 LGHNA and CDR2 YSLEER. V was cut by 1 base and J by 4 bases, with 13 bases left in between. CDR3 loop: CASSQGSGGSYGYTF. The DNA of the CDR3 is TGCGCCAGCAGCCAAGGGTCAGGCGGGAGCTATGGCTACACCTTC.

The chain is built from TRBV29-1 and TRBJ2-7; 10 nucleotides agree with TRBD2. V lost 4 bases to trimming and J lost 1 base; unmatched junction nucleotides: 1. The CDR3 covers 13 residues. CDR1 and CDR2 from the germline V gene are SQVTM and ANQGSEA. In DNA form, the CDR3 reads TGCAGCGTTGTACTAGCGGGGTCCTACGAGCAGTACGTC. It translates to CSVVLAGSYEQYV.